This T cell receptor (beta chain) was obtained from a study of T cells in Graves' hyperthyroidism and ophthalmopathy. The germline V gene has CDR1 GTSNPN and CDR2 SVGIG (reference sequence). The CDR3 is 10 amino acids. A lack of ophthalmopathy progression within 18 months defined stable Graves' hyperthyroidism. A note on this clonotype: This could be a read error, since a much larger clone is one nucleotide away.

Amplification of TCR beta CDR3 regions used RNA as the template. A first-round RT-PCR of the TCR CDR3 used the HTBI primer set. One entry per CDR3 protein, called by TCRdb with MiXCR from the multiplex PCR reads. The sample consists of around 450,000 distinct CDR3 sequences, around 13% of them appearing once. The genes are TRBV30 and TRBJ2-1, with D uncertain. The source material was blood. The clonotype comes from a woman in her late teens or twenties with Graves' hyperthyroidism. CDR3 region: CVWGENEQFF. The CDR3 region has the DNA TGTGTCTGGGGTGAGAATGAGCAGTTCTTC.